The entry below gives a single T cell receptor beta chain sequence along with its context. Its specificity is not known. This sample was included in a study of cytomegalovirus exposure and HLA in healthy donors. General study points: A list of roughly 160 TCR beta chains associated with cytomegalovirus was given. Among TCR beta chains of equal frequency, HLA-associated ones were more clonally expanded in a later analysis. Trimming of TCR beta V- and J-genes showed a link, identified in a later analysis, to a missense DCLRE1C variant.

This CDR3 has 14 residues. V was clipped by 6 bases and J by 2 bases, with 14 bases between them. Germline V gives CDR1 SGDLS, CDR2 YYNGEE. PCR involved 60 Vbeta and 13 Jbeta primers. The data were produced by immunoSEQ multiplex PCR, yet TCRdb's version contains in-frame clones alone and is incomplete. The table records roughly 120,000 clones, approximately 80% of them present only once. Sampled while nominally healthy, donors likely had unrecorded immune exposures. The rearrangement joins TRBV9 to TRBJ2-5; a weak D match, TRBD2 (6 bases). The sample taken for sequencing was PBMCs. The clonotype comes from a man aged 25 to 40 in good health and CMV-seropositive. The CDR3 coding sequence is TGTGCCAGCAATCGTGCGGGGTCACAAGAGACCCAGTACTTC. Its protein product is CASNRAGSQETQYF.